The rows below give T cell receptor beta chains drawn from one sample of a study of cytomegalovirus exposure and HLA in healthy donors. TCRdb's copy holds only in-frame clones and misses some; the assay was immunoSEQ multiplex PCR. This table holds some 67,000 clones, more than 80% found once. Sequences were obtained from PBMCs. The source of these receptors is a woman in her twenties or thirties in good health and CMV-seropositive. The CDR3 runs from the conserved cysteine through the conserved F or W. A D gene is named only where the DNA matches it firmly. The size of a clone is reported for some rows only, either as once, few or many, or as a class for expanded clones.

v_call: TRBV2
d_call: TRBD2
clone_size: NA
j_call: TRBJ2-7
cdr3_nt: TGTGCCAGCAGCTTCGGACTAGCGGGCTTCGGGTCCGAGCAGTACTTC
cdr3_aa: CASSFGLAGFGSEQYF

v_call: TRBV18
d_call: NA
clone_size: NA
j_call: TRBJ2-2
cdr3_nt: TGTGCCAGCTCACCAACGCAGGGGACGAACACCGGGGAGCTGTTTTTT
cdr3_aa: CASSPTQGTNTGELFF

v_call: TRBV30
d_call: TRBD1
clone_size: NA
j_call: TRBJ1-5
cdr3_nt: TGTGCCTGGCAACCCGGGACAGGGACTCAGCCCCAGCATTTT
cdr3_aa: CAWQPGTGTQPQHF

v_call: TRBV2
d_call: TRBD1
clone_size: NA
j_call: TRBJ2-2
cdr3_nt: TGTGCCAGCAGGAGTGACAGGGGGAACACCGGGGAGCTGTTTTTT
cdr3_aa: CASRSDRGNTGELFF

v_call: TRBV6-6
d_call: TRBD1
clone_size: NA
j_call: TRBJ1-2
cdr3_nt: TGTGCCAGCAGTTACGGAAAAGGACAGGGGGTCGATGGCTACACCTTC
cdr3_aa: CASSYGKGQGVDGYTF

v_call: TRBV27
d_call: TRBD1
clone_size: NA
j_call: TRBJ2-7
cdr3_nt: TGTGCCAGCAGTTGGGGCAGGGGGCTTGGCGAGCAGTACTTC
cdr3_aa: CASSWGRGLGEQYF

v_call: TRBV18
d_call: NA
clone_size: NA
j_call: TRBJ1-1
cdr3_nt: TGTGCCAGCTCACCAAGGGACACCATGAACACTGAAGCTTTCTTT
cdr3_aa: CASSPRDTMNTEAFF

v_call: TRBV28
d_call: NA
clone_size: NA
j_call: TRBJ2-7
cdr3_nt: TGTGCCAGCAGCCCCTTGCGGGAAGAGCAGTACTTC
cdr3_aa: CASSPLREEQYF

v_call: TRBV5-4
d_call: NA
clone_size: NA
j_call: TRBJ1-2
cdr3_nt: TGTGCCAGCAGCTTCAAGGGGCTATATGGCTACACCTTC
cdr3_aa: CASSFKGLYGYTF

v_call: TRBV11-2
d_call: NA
clone_size: NA
j_call: TRBJ2-1
cdr3_nt: TGTGCCAGCAGCTTACCCGGGTACAATGAGCAGTTCTTC
cdr3_aa: CASSLPGYNEQFF

v_call: TRBV30
d_call: TRBD1
clone_size: NA
j_call: TRBJ2-7
cdr3_nt: TGTGCCTCCTTCGACCCGGGACAGGGGCCCTACGAGCAGTACTTC
cdr3_aa: CASFDPGQGPYEQYF

v_call: TRBV7-8
d_call: TRBD1
clone_size: NA
j_call: TRBJ2-7
cdr3_nt: TGTGCCAGCAGAGTTGGGACAGCTCTCTCCTACGAGCAGTACTTC
cdr3_aa: CASRVGTALSYEQYF

v_call: TRBV18
d_call: NA
clone_size: NA
j_call: TRBJ1-5
cdr3_nt: TGTGCCAGCTCACCAGGAGGGGGCAATCAGCCCCAGCATTTT
cdr3_aa: CASSPGGGNQPQHF

v_call: TRBV2
d_call: TRBD1
clone_size: NA
j_call: TRBJ2-7
cdr3_nt: TGTGCCAGCACCCTCAAGTTGACAGGGAAGGGCGAGCAGTACTTC
cdr3_aa: CASTLKLTGKGEQYF

v_call: TRBV28
d_call: NA
clone_size: NA
j_call: TRBJ2-5
cdr3_nt: TGTGCCAGCAGTTTGGCAGGGTCACAAGAGACCCAGTACTTC
cdr3_aa: CASSLAGSQETQYF

v_call: TRBV11-3
d_call: NA
clone_size: NA
j_call: TRBJ2-2
cdr3_nt: TGTGCCAGCAGCTTAGGCACAGGGATACAATCACGGACCGGGGAGCTGTTTTTT
cdr3_aa: CASSLGTGIQSRTGELFF

v_call: TRBV21-1
d_call: NA
clone_size: NA
j_call: TRBJ1-1
cdr3_nt: TGTGCCAGCAGCACCACCTGGACAGGGAACACTGAAGCTTTCTTT
cdr3_aa: CASSTTWTGNTEAFF

v_call: TRBV9
d_call: TRBD2
clone_size: NA
j_call: TRBJ2-1
cdr3_nt: TGTGCCAGCAGCGTAAGTATAGCGGGAGGGCCTTTCTCCCATGAGCAGTTCTTC
cdr3_aa: CASSVSIAGGPFSHEQFF

v_call: TRBV28
d_call: NA
clone_size: NA
j_call: TRBJ2-1
cdr3_nt: TGTGCCAGCAGTTTATCCAGCGAAGCCTACAATGAGCAGTTCTTC
cdr3_aa: CASSLSSEAYNEQFF

v_call: TRBV7-2
d_call: TRBD2
clone_size: NA
j_call: TRBJ2-3
cdr3_nt: TGTGCCAGCCGAATAGCGGGAGGGCCTGCAGATACGCAGTATTTT
cdr3_aa: CASRIAGGPADTQYF

v_call: TRBV11-3
d_call: TRBD1
clone_size: once
j_call: TRBJ2-6
cdr3_nt: TGTGCCAGCAGCACCCAACAGGGGGAGGCCAACGTCCTGACTTTC
cdr3_aa: CASSTQQGEANVLTF

v_call: TRBV4-1
d_call: TRBD2
clone_size: NA
j_call: TRBJ2-3
cdr3_nt: TGCGCCAGCAGCCGGTGGGACTACACAGATACGCAGTATTTT
cdr3_aa: CASSRWDYTDTQYF

v_call: TRBV15
d_call: NA
clone_size: few
j_call: TRBJ2-4
cdr3_nt: TGTGCCACCAGCAGAGAGTTGGACAGCGCCAAAAACATTCAGTACTTC
cdr3_aa: CATSRELDSAKNIQYF

v_call: TRBV19
d_call: NA
clone_size: NA
j_call: TRBJ1-3
cdr3_nt: TGTGCCAGTATTATGCCGGGCAGGGGCGCTGGAAACACCATATATTTT
cdr3_aa: CASIMPGRGAGNTIYF

v_call: TRBV4-1
d_call: TRBD2
clone_size: once
j_call: TRBJ2-3
cdr3_nt: TGCGCCAGCAGCTGGACGCCGGGGACTAGCGGGACAGATACGCAGTATTTT
cdr3_aa: CASSWTPGTSGTDTQYF

v_call: TRBV5-6
d_call: TRBD1
clone_size: NA
j_call: TRBJ2-1
cdr3_nt: TGTGCCAGCAGCTTGTTCGCGACAGGGGGCTACAATGAGCAGTTCTTC
cdr3_aa: CASSLFATGGYNEQFF

v_call: TRBV5-1
d_call: TRBD2
clone_size: NA
j_call: TRBJ2-5
cdr3_nt: TGCGCCAGCAGTCCGGAAGGACTAGCGGGTGTAGGAGAGACCCAGTACTTC
cdr3_aa: CASSPEGLAGVGETQYF

v_call: TRBV5-1
d_call: TRBD1
clone_size: NA
j_call: TRBJ2-3
cdr3_nt: TGCGCCAGCAGCAGGGACAGAAGCACAGATACGCAGTATTTT
cdr3_aa: CASSRDRSTDTQYF

v_call: TRBV6-1
d_call: TRBD2
clone_size: NA
j_call: TRBJ2-3
cdr3_nt: TGTGCCAGCAGTAAACAGCGGGAGGTCGCAGATACGCAGTATTTT
cdr3_aa: CASSKQREVADTQYF

v_call: TRBV5-4
d_call: NA
clone_size: NA
j_call: TRBJ1-3
cdr3_nt: TGTGCCAGCAGCCAGATCTCTGGAAACACCATATATTTT
cdr3_aa: CASSQISGNTIYF